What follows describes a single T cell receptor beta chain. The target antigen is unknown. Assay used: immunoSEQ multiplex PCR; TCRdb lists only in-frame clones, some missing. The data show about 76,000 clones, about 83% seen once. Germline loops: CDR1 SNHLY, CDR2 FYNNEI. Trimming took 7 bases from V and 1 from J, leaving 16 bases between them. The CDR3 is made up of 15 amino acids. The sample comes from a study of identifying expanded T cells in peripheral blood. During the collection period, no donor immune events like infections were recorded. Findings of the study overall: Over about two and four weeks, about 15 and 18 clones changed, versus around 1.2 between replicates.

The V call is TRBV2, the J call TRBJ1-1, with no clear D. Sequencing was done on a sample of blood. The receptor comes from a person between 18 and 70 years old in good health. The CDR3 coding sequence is TGTGCCAGCAACAGAATGGCGGGAAGGAACACTGAAGCTTTCTTT. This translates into CASNRMAGRNTEAFF.